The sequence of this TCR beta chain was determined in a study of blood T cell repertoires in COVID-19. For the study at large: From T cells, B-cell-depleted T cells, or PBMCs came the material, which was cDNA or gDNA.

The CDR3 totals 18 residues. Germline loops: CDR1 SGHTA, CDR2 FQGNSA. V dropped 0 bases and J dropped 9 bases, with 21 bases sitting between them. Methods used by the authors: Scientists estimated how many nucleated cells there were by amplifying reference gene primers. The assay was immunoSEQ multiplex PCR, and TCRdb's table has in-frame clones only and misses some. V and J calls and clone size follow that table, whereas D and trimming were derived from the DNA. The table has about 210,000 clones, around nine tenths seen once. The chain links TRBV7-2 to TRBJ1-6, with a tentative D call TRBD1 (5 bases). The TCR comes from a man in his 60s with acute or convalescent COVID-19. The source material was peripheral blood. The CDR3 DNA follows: TGTGCCAGCAGCTTAGCGCTGTCCCGACGACAGTCCCGTTCACCCCTCCACTTT. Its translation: CASSLALSRRQSRSPLHF.